This T cell receptor beta chain derives from a study of T-cell memory formation after mild COVID-19. Germline V CDR1 and CDR2: SGHVS, FNYEAQ. The germline V and J ends were trimmed by 5 bases and 6 bases, with 22 bases remaining between them. The CDR3 consists of 16 residues. This clonotype occurred a few times. Libraries for TCRalpha and TCRbeta carried sample barcodes and unique molecular identifiers via 5'RACE. MiXCR, applied by TCRdb to the 5' RACE reads, yields one record per CDR3 protein. The data contain fewer than 300,000 distinct CDR3 sequences, approximately 18% of them singletons. The TCR was taken from a man aged 18 to 29 who had mild COVID-19 (a few samples of this study predate the infection). Cell type and time point are not known. The sample taken for sequencing was PBMCs or a T cell subset sorted from them (not recorded which). This chain uses TRBV7-6 with TRBJ1-1; possibly TRBD1 for D (6 bases). The CDR3 protein is CASSHHLGGAGAEAFF. CDR3 DNA sequence: TGTGCCAGCAGCCATCACCTTGGGGGGGCCGGTGCTGAAGCTTTCTTT.